The 10 T cell receptor beta chains below come from one sample, sequenced in a study of human T cells and chemical hapten exposure. In the library, unique molecular identifiers were attached to individual cDNA molecules. TCRdb analysed the reads with MiXCR anew, one entry per CDR3 protein. The table lists about 120,000 distinct CDR3 sequences, over 7% of them singletons. It was unfractionated whole blood from which total RNA was extracted. The sample consisted of whole blood. These receptors all come from a human donor in good health. Some clones in this sample may be carry-over from other donors' samples.

At least ten counts were recorded for this clonotype. The V and J genes are TRBV25-1 and TRBJ1-6; D ambiguous. The V gene lost 3 bases and the J gene lost 0 bases, with 6 bases spanning the gap. This CDR3 is built from 15 residues. Per germline, CDR1 MGHDK and CDR2 SYGVNS. CDR3 in DNA: TGTGCCAGCAGTGACCATAGCTCCTATAATTCACCCCTCCACTTT. Its protein is CASSDHSSYNSPLHF.

Many counts were recorded for this clonotype. This rearrangement joins TRBV28 to TRBJ2-1; possibly TRBD2 for D (5 bases). The CDR3 has 13 amino acids. V was cut by 7 bases and J by 5 bases, with 12 bases left in between. From germline, CDR1 is MDHEN and CDR2 SYDVKM. CDR3 bases: TGTGCCAGCACCTACACCGGGAACAATGAGCAGTTCTTC. Translated, it gives CASTYTGNNEQFF. The full variable domain, completed using reference TRBV28 and TRBJ2-1, is DVKVTQSSRYLVKRTGEKVFLECVQDMDHENMFWYRQDPGLGLRLIYFSYDVKMKEKGDIPEGYSVSREKKERFSLILESASTNQTSMYLCASTYTGNNEQFFGPGTRLTVL.

The gene calls are TRBV20-1 and TRBJ2-7; no reliable D call. Trimming shortened V by 3 bases and J by 6 bases, and 15 bases separated the two germline ends. Germline V gene sequence: CDR1 DFQATT, CDR2 SNEGSKA (reference sequence). This CDR3 spans 13 amino acids. The CDR3 coding sequence is TGCAGTGCTAGTCCCCCCAATGGACGCGAGCAGTACTTC. Translating it yields CSASPPNGREQYF.

This clonotype was seen only a few times. The CDR3 is CASSRRLAGAIDTQYF. The CDR3 DNA reads TGTGCCAGCAGCAGACGACTAGCGGGAGCTATAGATACGCAGTATTTT. J is TRBJ2-3 and V is TRBV5-6; 12 nucleotides agree with TRBD2. V was clipped by 4 bases and J by 5 bases; unmatched bases: 8. CDR1 SGHDT and CDR2 YYEEEE come from the germline V gene. The CDR3 totals 16 residues.

This clonotype has at least ten counts. The J gene is TRBJ1-1, the V gene TRBV10-3, with D unclear. The CDR3 is 15 residues long. V was pared by 2 bases and J by 1 base, with 11 bases between. The germline V gene encodes CDR1 ENHRY and CDR2 SYGVKD. The CDR3 region has the DNA TGTGCCATCAGTGAGGAGCAGGCGGGGAACACTGAAGCTTTCTTT. Protein sequence: CAISEEQAGNTEAFF.

The chain uses TRBV6-5 and TRBJ2-1, with 9 bases identical to TRBD1. The CDR3 sequence is 13 residues long. CDR1 and CDR2 (germline): MNHEY, SVGAGI. The trim removed 5 bases at V and 8 bases at J, leaving 4 bases unmatched. CDR3 residues: CASSRQGGYEQFF. The DNA of the CDR3 is TGTGCCAGCAGTAGACAGGGGGGCTATGAGCAGTTCTTC.

The gene calls are TRBV9 and TRBJ2-7, with D perhaps matching TRBD1 or TRBD2 (6 bases each). The V and J ends lost 3 bases and 5 bases respectively, with 9 bases between them. The CDR3 is 12 amino acids. Germline values: CDR1 SGDLS, CDR2 YYNGEE. The CDR3 DNA sequence: TGTGCCAGCAGCGAGGGGGGTGACGAGCAGTACTTC. Its translation: CASSEGGDEQYF.

This clonotype was observed a few times. The chain joins TRBV6-5 to TRBJ2-5; possibly TRBD2 for D (5 bases). Per germline, CDR1 MNHEY and CDR2 SVGAGI. V was trimmed by 4 bases and J by 2 bases, leaving 11 bases between them. The CDR3 consists of 14 residues. The DNA of the CDR3 is TGTGCCAGCAGTTTTCCGGGAAGGCAAGAGACCCAGTACTTC. Encoded protein: CASSFPGRQETQYF.

This clonotype has a handful of counts. The CDR3 bases are TGTGCCAGCAGCCCTCGGACAGGGCGGGACACCGGGGAGCTGTTTTTT. Amino acids: CASSPRTGRDTGELFF. The chain links TRBV14 to TRBJ2-2, with TRBD1 matching over 8 bases. This CDR3 region has 16 residues. Germline V gene sequence: CDR1 SGHDN, CDR2 FVKESK. With V trimmed by 4 bases and J by 3 bases, 7 bases remained unmatched.

This clonotype was counted between two and nine times. The CDR3 DNA is TGTGCCAGCAGCCTACAGGGGAGCGAGCAGTACTTC. Its protein is CASSLQGSEQYF. The rearrangement joins TRBV7-2 to TRBJ2-7, with 7 bases that match TRBD1. V shed 5 bases and J 6 bases; nucleotides not matched to a gene: 4. This CDR3 is 12 amino acids long. Per germline, CDR1 SGHTA and CDR2 FQGNSA.